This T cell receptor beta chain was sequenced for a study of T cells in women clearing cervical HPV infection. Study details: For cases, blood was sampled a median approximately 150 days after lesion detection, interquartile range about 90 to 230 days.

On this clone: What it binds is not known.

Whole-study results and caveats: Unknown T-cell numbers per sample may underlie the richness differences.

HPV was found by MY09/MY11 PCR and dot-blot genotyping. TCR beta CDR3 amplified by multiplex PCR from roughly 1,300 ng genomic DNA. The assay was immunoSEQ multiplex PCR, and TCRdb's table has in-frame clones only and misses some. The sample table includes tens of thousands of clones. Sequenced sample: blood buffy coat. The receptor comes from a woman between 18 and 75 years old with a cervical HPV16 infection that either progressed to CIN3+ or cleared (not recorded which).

The CDR3 spells CASSQSHGTAYNEQFF. Partial CDR3 DNA: TGTGCCAGCAGCCAATCTCACGGGACAGCTTACAATGAG. The chain links TRBV16 to TRBJ2-1, with 7 bases fitting TRBD1. The read stops 3 residues short of the end of the CDR3; the missing end is completed from the germline J gene. The CDR3 has 16 amino acids. V lost 0 bases and J lost 4; bases outside the gene matches: 6. Germline V gene sequence: CDR1 KGHSY, CDR2 FQNENV.